Sequencing of this T cell receptor (beta chain) was carried out in a study of cytomegalovirus exposure and HLA in healthy donors (dated by TCRdb to about 2017). Background for the entire study: According to an earlier analysis of around 600 of the donors, 200 million or so T cells yielded 117 million unique TCR beta sequences and around 300 Gb of sequence data. An early release covering roughly 580 HLA-typed donors comprised about 300 gigabases of sequencing data and some 79 million unique TCR sequences. The genetic ancestry cluster associated with self-reported Caucasian donors included about 81% of the roughly 390 genotyped donors. The aim of the study was to test whether cataloging public T cell receptors could identify signatures of past pathogen exposure. The study profiled the T cell repertoires of about 720 subjects by immunosequencing and related them to cytomegalovirus serostatus. In addition to the first cohort of 666 subjects, a separate validation cohort of approximately 130 different subjects was used. To predict cytomegalovirus infection status, the study brought together high-throughput TCR immunosequencing, statistical association of individual TCRs with disease status, and machine learning. A later analysis re-analyzed previously published TCR beta repertoires from hundreds of donors and added high-resolution HLA genotyping to study TCR occurrence patterns. Rather than using new phenotypic data, the later analysis identified candidate immune exposures from TCR beta sequences and from how often those sequences occurred across donors. An earlier analysis of fewer than 750 of the donors used high-throughput TCR beta sequencing to judge whether each TCR beta V gene segment behaved as functional or pseudogenic. Alongside the repertoire data, information on donor age, sex, ethnicity and CMV serostatus was compiled. Genome-wide SNP genotypes for about 65% of the roughly 700 donors were used in a later genetic analysis, which treated that subset as a discovery cohort. All discovery cohort repertoires had been generated on a single sequencing platform. Both class I and class II loci were covered by HLA typing, at four-digit resolution. Typing coverage differed by locus: A, B, C, DRB1 and DQB1 were typed in about 620-640 donors, DQA1 in approximately 520, DPA1 in 600 to 610, and DPB1 in around 440. Four to six DR-DQ haplotypes were handled as single units for association and clustering, since linkage in the cohort was strong. Across 300 to 400 genotyped donors of the cohort, an average of 235,054 unique TCR beta nucleotide sequences per donor were sequenced, and approximately 17% of those sequences were non-productive.

The library was prepared using the immunoSEQ multiplex PCR assay. A mixture of 60 forward primers for TCR Vbeta segments and 13 reverse primers for TCR Jbeta segments was used in the multiplex PCR. The CDR3 region of rearranged TCR beta genes was amplified from genomic DNA with a multiplex PCR assay. Amplified TCR beta libraries were sequenced as 87-base-pair reads on the Illumina HiSeq System. The paper's processing steps were these. A later analysis tallied 75 million to 95 million unique TCR beta chains across the 660 or so repertoires, and approximately 9.9 million of those chains were shared by two or more donors. A nearest-neighbor algorithm error-corrected the raw reads and collapsed the reads into unique sequences, merging closely related sequences to remove PCR and sequencing errors. CDR3 sequences were aligned to IMGT reference sequences to assign V, D and J gene segments. For a sequence to be retained, a match of at least six nucleotides was required to both a V gene segment and a J gene segment. Rearrangements were called productive when the CDR3 lacked stop codons and stayed in frame with V and J; all others were non-productive. CDR3 was defined according to IMGT convention as the region running from the second conserved V-encoded cysteine to the conserved J-encoded phenylalanine. The earlier analysis of 550 to 650 of the donors excluded any sequence lacking an unambiguous match to a single V gene segment. An earlier analysis of approximately 590 of the donors classified V segments as functional when productive rearrangements were above 56.7% and as segregating when the standard deviation between donors was above 5%. To diagnose cytomegalovirus status from the catalog of TCR beta chain sequences, a statistical classification framework was built. In a later analysis, V and J genes were assigned by comparing TCR nucleotide sequences against IMGT/GENE-DB human TR gene sequences. In a later analysis, CDR3 sequences and most-parsimonious VDJ recombination scenarios were assigned using the TCRdist pipeline. In a later analysis, each TCR beta chain was defined by its CDR3 amino acid sequence together with its V-gene family, and reads lacking a unique V-gene family were excluded. A later analysis removed 592 highly shared, low-generation-probability nucleotide sequences to deal with suspected cross-contamination and a sequencing artifact. A later analysis calculated a clonal expansion index for each public chain from normalized within-repertoire ranks of inferred template counts. In a later analysis, generation probabilities were computed using a VDJ recombination model fitted to out-of-frame rearrangements, and the results were checked against IGoR. A later analysis scored TCR-TCR, TCR-HLA and TCR-CMV co-occurrence with hypergeometric tests, applying a repertoire-size bias correction to TCR pairs. To estimate false discovery rates, a later analysis permuted the HLA or CMV assignments 20 times. In a later analysis, co-occurring TCRs were grouped using DBSCAN, and TCRdist sequence similarity was added for clustering within HLA-allele-positive subsets. Co-occurrence clustering excluded repertoires with fewer than 30,000 or more than 120,000 public chains, plus five with anomalous nucleotide sharing. This is the immuneACCESS table as TCRdb keeps it, with only in-frame sequences that have V and J called. A part of the clones is gone; compared with another copy, unresolved V genes explain less than half, and the rest is unexplained. V and J calls and clone size come straight from that table; D and trimming were deduced from the DNA. A total of 140,000 to 150,000 clones appear in this sample, 70% of them only once. Jointly, the top ten make up around 1.9% of the sample.

In total, just over 650 healthy bone marrow donors made up the cohort. Cohort members were all nominally healthy when sampled, although unrecorded immune exposures were likely present. The donor was CMV seropositive and belonged to the group of a few hundred seropositive cohort members. A peripheral blood sample was provided by each donor, and peripheral blood mononuclear cells were used for TCR beta sequencing. The Qiagen DNeasy Blood Extraction Kit was used to extract genomic DNA from the blood cell samples. Broad study findings and their caveats: Most TCR sequences were seen in very few donors, while some public TCRs were found in many individuals. In a later analysis, the rate of TCR association differed among HLA loci, with DRB1 alleles having the most associated TCRs and HLA-C alleles having the fewest. Some IMGT-functional V segments, including TRBV6-2 and TRBV6-3, could not be distinguished by the 87-base-pair reads and were therefore excluded. A later analysis found that HLA-associated TCR beta chains were more clonally expanded and had lower generation probabilities than equally common non-associated chains. In vitro tests confirmed that a few of the cytomegalovirus-associated TCR beta chains recognize cytomegalovirus antigens. A cluster of highly shared sequence variants was judged likely to represent a technical artifact of the sequencing pipeline. Several of the top co-occurrence clusters appeared to be linked to parvovirus B19, influenza, CMV and Epstein-Barr virus, according to a later analysis. A later analysis found that most CMV-associated TCR beta chains appeared HLA-restricted, with HLA associations seemingly driven largely by CMV exposure. The only immune exposure information available for the cohort was CMV serostatus. In an earlier analysis of roughly 560 of the donors, most TCR beta V segments were observed in productive rearrangements about 90% or about 30% of the time, broadly matching IMGT annotations. Cytomegalovirus status was reported to be diagnosed by the classifier with high specificity and sensitivity in both the original and validation cohorts. The authors suggested that the approach could potentially be extended to other disease states and immunological phenotypes. Because HLA typing was missing for some donors at each locus, association tests included only the typed subset. Correlated functional status among segregating V segments might be attributable to linkage disequilibrium, but an unknown experimental factor could not be ruled out. A further reported finding was that TCR beta sequences accurately predicted the HLA-A and HLA-B alleles for most subjects in the first cohort. Assigning TCR associations to individual alleles was difficult when HLA alleles, especially DR and DQ, strongly co-occurred. A total of around 150 TCR beta chains were listed by the study as associated with cytomegalovirus. The presence/absence analyses assumed that sequencing depth was roughly uniform across donors, and that assumption may not be true. In this cohort, only TCR beta chains were sequenced, and detectable features were limited by the absence of alpha or paired-chain data. A later genetic analysis reported fewer N-insertions in productive TCRs among donors in an Asian-associated ancestry cluster than the roughly 700-donor mean. Specific HLA alleles were associated with 15,000 to 20,000 TCR beta sequences at a false discovery rate of 0.05 in a later analysis. Roughly 17 rarely observed V segments, including chromosome 9 orphons, were excluded from the earlier analysis of just under 600 of the donors because counts were too low. A later genetic analysis associated a missense DCLRE1C variant with V-gene and J-gene trimming of TCR beta chains, and an independent cohort replicated the association.

Trimming at the junction amounts to 2 bases on V and 4 bases on J, and the germline ends lie 8 bases apart. The germline V gene (reference sequence) specifies SGHNT as CDR1 and YYREEE as CDR2. The CDR3, cysteine through phenylalanine, is 13 amino acids long. Only the CDR3 part of the read is kept: 39 bases, read in frame from the first base. As for this clone: The specificity of this receptor is unknown. Base qualities are not provided; no much larger clone lies one nucleotide away.

The sequenced sample consisted of PBMCs. The sequence joins TRBV5-4 to TRBJ2-3; a confident D gene designation cannot be given. The receptor's source is a woman aged 55-69 years in good health and CMV-seropositive. This receptor has the CDR3 CASSFWQADTQYF. The sequence in DNA is TGTGCCAGCAGCTTCTGGCAGGCAGATACGCAGTATTTT.